Here is one TCR beta chain with its context. This record comes from a study of blood T cell repertoires in COVID-19. Study information: There were acute and convalescent COVID-19 samples, and they came from the United States, Italy and Spain.

Authors' data handling: It was from reference gene primer amplification that nucleated cell counts were estimated. The repertoire was sequenced with immunoSEQ multiplex PCR; TCRdb's copy has only in-frame clones and lacks some. Clone size and the V and J calls come from that table; the DNA yielded D and trimming. The top ten hold around 4.8% of the sample, which has about 320,000 clones, 89% seen once. Cohort 3 recovered donors had two negative PCRs, clearance, or symptom resolution. The sample consisted of PBMCs or T cells enriched from blood (not recorded which). The sequence was obtained from a man in his 60s who had recovered from COVID-19.

The CDR3 here is CASSKPAEGYGYTF. In DNA form, the CDR3 reads TGTGCCAGTAGTAAGCCAGCGGAAGGTTATGGCTACACCTTC. J is TRBJ1-2 and V is TRBV19; D unclear. The CDR3 has 14 residues. Germline CDR1 reads LNHDA; CDR2 reads SQIVND (reference sequence). V was clipped by 4 bases and J by 5 bases, with 14 bases between them.